This T cell receptor beta chain derives from a study of PD-1 blockade in classical Hodgkin lymphoma. Method: immunoSEQ multiplex PCR; TCRdb's copy keeps in-frame clones and lacks some. Of about 34,000 clones listed, approximately 82% are singletons. Every one of the patients relapsed after autologous stem cell transplantation (brentuximab vedotin exposure was variable). The clonotype comes from a human donor with classical Hodgkin lymphoma. Material: peripheral blood mononuclear cells (PBMCs), obtained before the second cycle of nivolumab.

The CDR3 DNA reads TGCGCCAGCAGCCATGCGGACAGGGACAGCTCCTATAATTCACCCCTCCACTTT. Translated: CASSHADRDSSYNSPLHF. The chain combines TRBV4-3 with TRBJ1-6, with 8 bases that match TRBD1. CDR3 length: 18 residues. The trim removed 3 bases at V and 0 bases at J, leaving 7 bases unmatched. Germline CDR1 and CDR2: LGHNA and YSLEER.